The 8 T cell receptor beta chains listed next were all sequenced from one sample in a study of T-cell memory formation after mild COVID-19. TCRdb reprocessed the 5' RACE reads with MiXCR, giving one entry per CDR3 protein. The sample records about 400,000 distinct CDR3 sequences, 16% being singletons. The specimen sequenced was PBMCs or a T cell subset sorted from them (not recorded which). The source of these receptors is a man between 18 and 29 years old who had mild COVID-19 (a few samples of this study predate the infection). Cell type and time point are not known.

The V and J genes are TRBV9 and TRBJ2-7; D possibly corresponds to TRBD2 (6 bases). V was shortened by 0 bases and J by 8 bases, with 18 bases between the two germline ends. The CDR3 sequence is 15 residues long. The V gene's germline CDR1 is SGDLS and CDR2 YYNGEE. DNA for the CDR3: TGTGCCAGCAGCGTAGGTGGGGGGATCGGTTTCAAGCAGTACTTC. This sequence encodes CASSVGGGIGFKQYF. Full variable domain (missing parts from reference TRBV9 and TRBJ2-7): DSGVTQTPKHLITATGQRVTLRCSPRSGDLSVYWYQQSLDQGLQFLIQYYNGEERAKGNILERFSAQQFPDLHSELNLSSLELGDSALYFCASSVGGGIGFKQYFGPGTRLTVT.

This clonotype came up a few times. The chain combines TRBV7-9 with TRBJ2-7, with D possibly TRBD1 on 5 matching bases. Looked up from germline, CDR1 is SEHNR and CDR2 is FQNEAQ (reference sequence). The CDR3 loop spans 13 amino acids. Between the trimmed V and J ends, which lost 4 bases and 3 bases, there was a span of 10 bases. DNA of the CDR3: TGTGCCAGCAGCTGGGGCAGAGACTACGAGCAGTACGTC. Translating gives CASSWGRDYEQYV.

J is TRBJ1-1 and V is TRBV19; TRBD1 might be the D (5 bases). The CDR3 is made up of 12 amino acids. CDR1 LNHDA and CDR2 SQIVND come from the germline V gene (reference sequence). The V and J ends lost 3 bases and 6 bases respectively, with 8 bases between them. CDR3 amino acids: CASSIPGSEAFF. The CDR3 region has the DNA TGTGCCAGTAGTATCCCAGGGTCTGAAGCTTTCTTT.

A few counts support this clonotype. This CDR3 is CASSLARADSPWGYTF. CDR3 sequence (DNA): TGTGCCAGCAGCTTAGCCAGAGCGGACTCTCCGTGGGGCTACACCTTC. The V and J genes are TRBV7-8 and TRBJ1-2; D remains ambiguous. V dropped 0 bases and J dropped 8 bases, with 19 bases sitting between them. Germline-derived CDR1 and CDR2 are SGHVS and FQNEAQ. The CDR3 runs 16 residues.

The CDR3 here is CASSQRWGGTGELFF. The DNA of the CDR3 is TGCGCCAGCAGCCAACGGTGGGGTGGCACCGGGGAGCTGTTTTTT. The V gene is TRBV4-1, the J gene TRBJ2-2; D gene unclear. V was trimmed by 2 bases and J by 4 bases, leaving 11 bases between them. Germline V gene lookup returns CDR1 MGHRA and CDR2 YSYEKL. The length of the CDR3 is 15 residues.

This chain uses TRBV7-9 with TRBJ2-5, with D perhaps assigned TRBD1 or TRBD2 (5 bases each). The germline V gene has CDR1 SEHNR and CDR2 FQNEAQ (reference sequence). Trimming shortened V by 6 bases and J by 5 bases, and 19 bases separated the two germline ends. The CDR3 totals 15 residues. Here the CDR3 DNA reads TGTGCCAGCAGACCACCCCTGAGGGGCGCGGAGACCCAGTACTTC. Translation: CASRPPLRGAETQYF. Full variable domain (rest looked up from reference TRBV7-9 and TRBJ2-5): DTGVSQNPRHKITKRGQNVTFRCDPISEHNRLYWYRQTLGQGPEFLTYFQNEAQLEKSRLLSDRFSAERPKGSFSTLEIQRTEQGDSAMYLCASRPPLRGAETQYFGPGTRLLVL.

This clonotype was recorded a few times. The chain has TRBV7-8 and TRBJ2-3, with 8 bases fitting TRBD2. With V trimmed by 5 bases and J by 4 bases, 11 bases remained unmatched. The germline CDR1 and CDR2 sequences are SGHVS and FQNEAQ. CDR3 length: 16 amino acids. The CDR3 is CASSQPRAGGADTQYF. The CDR3, as DNA: TGTGCCAGCAGCCAACCACGCGCGGGGGGCGCAGATACGCAGTATTTT.

As DNA, the CDR3 is TGTGCCAGCAGCTCTGAGCGGGAGCGCACAGATACGCAGTATTTT. Translated: CASSSERERTDTQYF. The chain employs TRBV9 and TRBJ2-3; 8 bases are a match to TRBD2. The germline CDR1 and CDR2 sequences are SGDLS and YYNGEE. The CDR3 covers 15 residues. Trimming at V came to 4 bases and at J to 1 base, leaving 5 bases not matched to a gene.